The 18 T cell receptor beta chains below were found in one sample sequenced in a study of tumor-infiltrating lymphocytes in primary liver carcinoma. Synthesis of TCR beta cDNA was carried out from about 0.55 ug total RNA with a constant-region primer. Slightly modified ARM-PCR served as the procedure for the TCR beta libraries. These libraries came from three rounds of nested multiplex PCR. TRBV1-TRBV30 forward primers paired with a C-beta reverse primer were used in the first two PCR rounds, which ran approximately 10 cycles each. TCRdb re-called the multiplex PCR reads with MiXCR, one entry per CDR3 protein. The table has 25,000 to 35,000 distinct CDR3 sequences, 76% seen once. The source material, about 20-30 mg of unsorted bulk tissue, was used to co-extract RNA and DNA. Sequencing was carried out using liver tumor tissue from sampling region 5. Subset specified: tumor region T5, tumor centre. These receptors were collected from a middle-aged man with primary liver carcinoma and hepatitis B virus infection.

This clonotype was observed once. The gene calls are TRBV10-3 and TRBJ2-1, with TRBD1 matching 8 bases. The CDR3 consists of 16 residues. The V gene's germline CDR1 is ENHRY and CDR2 SYGVKD. V lost 5 bases to trimming and J lost 0 bases; unmatched junction nucleotides: 6. The CDR3 region is CAISSLGTGSYNEQFF. CDR3 nucleotide sequence: TGTGCCATCAGTTCCCTCGGGACAGGCTCCTACAATGAGCAGTTCTTC.

About this clonotype: A read error may account for a junction end that differs from germline. The CDR3 nucleotides read TGTGACAGCAGCCCCAGGACTAGCAGGAGTTACGAGCAGTACTTC. Protein product: CDSSPRTSRSYEQYF. The V call is TRBV13, the J call TRBJ2-7; 8 nucleotides align to TRBD2. Germline assignment: CDR1 PRHDT and CDR2 FYEKMQ (reference sequence). This CDR3 contains 15 residues.

This clonotype appeared a few times. This CDR3 fails to terminate in the conserved phenylalanine or tryptophan, so it likely reflects a read error. The DNA is omitted, as the CDR3 cannot be located on it reliably, and the CDR3 follows TCRdb's listing. This rearrangement joins TRBV4-2 to TRBJ1-1; the D call in the table, TRBD1, was not verified against the DNA. The CDR3 has 17 amino acids, counting both end residues. Germline V gene sequence: CDR1 LGHNA, CDR2 YNFKEQ. The CDR3 region is CASSQEYGQGFWIEAFS.

On this clonotype itself: Germline is not matched at one junction end, which may reflect a read error. The chain is built from TRBV6-1 and TRBJ2-1; D gene uncertain. This CDR3 is built from 12 residues. Germline V lookup: CDR1 MNHNS, CDR2 SASEGT. CDR3 nucleotide sequence: TGTGCCAGCGGTGACGGACCGTATGAGCAGTTCTTC. Translating gives CASGDGPYEQFF.

In regard to this clonotype: An end of the junction differs from the germline gene, which may be a read error. The CDR3 DNA reads TGTGTCAGCAGAACCGGGACGCTGAACACTGAAGCTTTTTTT. Translated: CVSRTGTLNTEAFF. The rearrangement joins TRBV6-5 to TRBJ1-1, with a possible D match to TRBD1 (5 bases). Germline CDR1 MNHEY, CDR2 SVGAGI. The CDR3 totals 14 residues.

The gene calls are TRBV11-1 and TRBJ2-5; the D gene is possibly TRBD2 (5 bases). V was pared by 3 bases and J by 5 bases, with 13 bases between. CDR1 is SGHAT and CDR2 is FQDESV in the germline V gene (reference sequence). CDR3 length: 14 residues. CDR3 coding DNA: TGTGCCAGCAGCTTTAGCCGAGGGCACGAGACCCAGTACTTC. This translates into CASSFSRGHETQYF.

This clonotype was seen ten or more times. A junction boundary mismatches the germline segment, possibly from a read error. The chain carries TRBV20-1 and TRBJ1-1; 7 bases fit TRBD1. CDR1 DFQATT and CDR2 SNEGSKA come from the germline V gene (reference sequence). The CDR3 runs 13 residues. The CDR3 sequence is CSARGQGDTEAFF. Here the CDR3 DNA reads TGCAGTGCCAGAGGGCAGGGGGACACTGAAGCTTTCTTT.

With respect to this clonotype: At one end the junction does not follow the germline gene, possibly because of a read error. The rearrangement uses TRBV12-3 or TRBV12-4 and TRBJ2-7, with a weak D call TRBD1 (6 bases). This CDR3 is 13 amino acids long. This CDR3 is CASNLLQGYEEYF. The CDR3, as DNA: TGTGCCAGCAATCTTTTACAGGGTTACGAGGAGTACTTC.

Remarks on this clonotype: One junction end disagrees with the germline gene, perhaps due to a read error. The chain employs TRBV11-2 and TRBJ2-5; the match to TRBD2 covers 8 bases. The germline gives CDR1 SGHAT, CDR2 FQNNGV. The length of the CDR3 is 16 residues. CDR3 sequence: CVSSQTPGGGRETQYF. CDR3 nucleotide sequence: TGTGTCAGCAGCCAAACTCCTGGCGGGGGGAGAGAAACTCAGTACTTC. The full variable domain, its missing parts supplied by reference TRBV11-2 and TRBJ2-5, is EAGVAQSPRYKIIEKRQSVAFWCNPISGHATLYWYQQILGQGPKLLIQFQNNGVVDDSQLPKDRFSAERLKGVDSTLKIQPAKLEDSAVYLCVSSQTPGGGRETQYFGPGTRLLVL.

The chain couples TRBV11-2 to TRBJ2-1, with D possibly being TRBD2 (5 bases). V lost 5 bases and J 9 bases, leaving 20 bases between the germline ends. Germline V gene lookup returns CDR1 SGHAT and CDR2 FQNNGV. The CDR3 loop spans 15 amino acids. CDR3 residues: CASSPHRDGLGEQFF. In DNA, the CDR3 is TGTGCCAGCAGCCCCCATCGGGATGGTTTGGGTGAGCAGTTCTTC.

For this clonotype: Mismatch with germline at one junction end may stem from a read error. The gene calls are TRBV12-3 or TRBV12-4 and TRBJ2-1; 7 nucleotides agree with TRBD2. This CDR3 region has 14 residues. The CDR3 nucleotides read TGTGCCAGCACTTTTCGGGGAGGGCTCAATGGGCAGTTCTTC. This sequence encodes CASTFRGGLNGQFF.

This clonotype was counted between two and nine times. The junction departs from germline at one end; a sequencing error may be responsible. The V gene is TRBV4-1, the J gene TRBJ2-2; no firm D call. The CDR3 has 16 amino acids. Germline V lookup: CDR1 MGHRA, CDR2 YSYEKL. The CDR3 loop is CVSSPTRTVSTGELFF. The CDR3 region has the DNA TGCGTCAGCAGCCCAACCCGGACGGTAAGCACCGGGGAGCTGTTTTTT.

CDR3 in amino acids: CASSYPASGSRADTQYF. The CDR3 bases are TGTGCCAGCAGCTACCCGGCGAGCGGGAGCCGGGCAGATACGCAGTATTTT. The rearrangement links TRBV11-3 to TRBJ2-3; 8 nucleotides match TRBD2. V shed 4 bases and J 4 bases; nucleotides not matched to a gene: 13. Germline lookup yields CDR1 SGHNT and CDR2 YENEEA. This CDR3 contains 17 residues.

As to this clonotype: Compared with germline, one end of the junction differs, possibly owing to a read error. The chain joins TRBV4-1 to TRBJ2-3; no clear D gene. The V gene's germline CDR1 is MGHRA and CDR2 YSYEKL. The CDR3 has 15 residues. The CDR3 DNA reads TGCGCCAGCACCCAAGGTCTTCCCTACACGGATACGCAGTATTTT. This sequence encodes CASTQGLPYTDTQYF.

Points on this clonotype: One end of the junction is discordant with germline, which a read error may explain. This rearrangement joins TRBV11-1 to TRBJ2-5, with D perhaps matching TRBD1 or TRBD2 (6 bases each). The CDR3 extends over 14 amino acids. Germline V gene data show CDR1 as SGHAT and CDR2 as FQDESV (reference sequence). CDR3 bases: TGTGCCAGCGGCTTTAACCGGGGGCAGGGGACCCAGAACTTC. Its translation is CASGFNRGQGTQNF.

Regarding this clonotype: A much larger clone sits a single nucleotide away, making a read error possible. The V call is TRBV7-9, the J call TRBJ2-3; weak D call: TRBD2 (6 bases). The CDR3 consists of 14 residues. CDR1 and CDR2 from the germline V gene are SEHNR and FQNEAQ (reference sequence). Written as DNA, the CDR3 is TGTGTCAGCAGCTTAGCGGTGAGGATGGATACGCAGTATTTT. Translated, it gives CVSSLAVRMDTQYF.

Comment on this clonotype: Relative to the germline gene, one junction end is altered; a read error may explain this. The genes are TRBV7-9 and TRBJ2-7; D remains unclear. CDR3 length: 15 residues. Germline-derived CDR1 and CDR2 are SEHNR and FQNEAQ (reference sequence). In DNA form, the CDR3 reads TGTACCAGCAGCTGGGCGAGCGTGCTTAACTACGAGCAGTACTTC. Translated: CTSSWASVLNYEQYF.

This clonotype was detected once. Likely a read error: the CDR3 ends without its conserved phenylalanine or tryptophan. V and J are TRBV11-2 and TRBJ2-7; the match to TRBD1 covers 7 bases. There are 16 residues in the CDR3. Looked up from germline, CDR1 is SGHAT and CDR2 is FQNNGV. The CDR3 is CASSFIEGAIHNEQYL. Here the CDR3 DNA reads TGTGCAAGCAGCTTCATAGAGGGGGCCATACATAACGAGCAGTACTTA.